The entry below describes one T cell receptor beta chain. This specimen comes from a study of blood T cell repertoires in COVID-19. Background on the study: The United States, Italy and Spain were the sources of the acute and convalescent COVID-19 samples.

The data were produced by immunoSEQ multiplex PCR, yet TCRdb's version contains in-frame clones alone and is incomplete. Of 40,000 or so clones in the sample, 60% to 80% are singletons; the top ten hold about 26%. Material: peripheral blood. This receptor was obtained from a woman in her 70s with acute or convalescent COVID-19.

The CDR3 region is CASRGTSSYEQYF. CDR3 in DNA: TGTGCCAGCCGAGGGACTAGCTCCTACGAGCAGTACTTC. The chain uses TRBV27 and TRBJ2-7; 8 bases line up with TRBD2. The length of the CDR3 is 13 residues. With V trimmed by 8 bases and J by 0 bases, 3 bases remained unmatched. Germline CDR1 reads MNHEY; CDR2 reads SMNVEV (reference sequence).